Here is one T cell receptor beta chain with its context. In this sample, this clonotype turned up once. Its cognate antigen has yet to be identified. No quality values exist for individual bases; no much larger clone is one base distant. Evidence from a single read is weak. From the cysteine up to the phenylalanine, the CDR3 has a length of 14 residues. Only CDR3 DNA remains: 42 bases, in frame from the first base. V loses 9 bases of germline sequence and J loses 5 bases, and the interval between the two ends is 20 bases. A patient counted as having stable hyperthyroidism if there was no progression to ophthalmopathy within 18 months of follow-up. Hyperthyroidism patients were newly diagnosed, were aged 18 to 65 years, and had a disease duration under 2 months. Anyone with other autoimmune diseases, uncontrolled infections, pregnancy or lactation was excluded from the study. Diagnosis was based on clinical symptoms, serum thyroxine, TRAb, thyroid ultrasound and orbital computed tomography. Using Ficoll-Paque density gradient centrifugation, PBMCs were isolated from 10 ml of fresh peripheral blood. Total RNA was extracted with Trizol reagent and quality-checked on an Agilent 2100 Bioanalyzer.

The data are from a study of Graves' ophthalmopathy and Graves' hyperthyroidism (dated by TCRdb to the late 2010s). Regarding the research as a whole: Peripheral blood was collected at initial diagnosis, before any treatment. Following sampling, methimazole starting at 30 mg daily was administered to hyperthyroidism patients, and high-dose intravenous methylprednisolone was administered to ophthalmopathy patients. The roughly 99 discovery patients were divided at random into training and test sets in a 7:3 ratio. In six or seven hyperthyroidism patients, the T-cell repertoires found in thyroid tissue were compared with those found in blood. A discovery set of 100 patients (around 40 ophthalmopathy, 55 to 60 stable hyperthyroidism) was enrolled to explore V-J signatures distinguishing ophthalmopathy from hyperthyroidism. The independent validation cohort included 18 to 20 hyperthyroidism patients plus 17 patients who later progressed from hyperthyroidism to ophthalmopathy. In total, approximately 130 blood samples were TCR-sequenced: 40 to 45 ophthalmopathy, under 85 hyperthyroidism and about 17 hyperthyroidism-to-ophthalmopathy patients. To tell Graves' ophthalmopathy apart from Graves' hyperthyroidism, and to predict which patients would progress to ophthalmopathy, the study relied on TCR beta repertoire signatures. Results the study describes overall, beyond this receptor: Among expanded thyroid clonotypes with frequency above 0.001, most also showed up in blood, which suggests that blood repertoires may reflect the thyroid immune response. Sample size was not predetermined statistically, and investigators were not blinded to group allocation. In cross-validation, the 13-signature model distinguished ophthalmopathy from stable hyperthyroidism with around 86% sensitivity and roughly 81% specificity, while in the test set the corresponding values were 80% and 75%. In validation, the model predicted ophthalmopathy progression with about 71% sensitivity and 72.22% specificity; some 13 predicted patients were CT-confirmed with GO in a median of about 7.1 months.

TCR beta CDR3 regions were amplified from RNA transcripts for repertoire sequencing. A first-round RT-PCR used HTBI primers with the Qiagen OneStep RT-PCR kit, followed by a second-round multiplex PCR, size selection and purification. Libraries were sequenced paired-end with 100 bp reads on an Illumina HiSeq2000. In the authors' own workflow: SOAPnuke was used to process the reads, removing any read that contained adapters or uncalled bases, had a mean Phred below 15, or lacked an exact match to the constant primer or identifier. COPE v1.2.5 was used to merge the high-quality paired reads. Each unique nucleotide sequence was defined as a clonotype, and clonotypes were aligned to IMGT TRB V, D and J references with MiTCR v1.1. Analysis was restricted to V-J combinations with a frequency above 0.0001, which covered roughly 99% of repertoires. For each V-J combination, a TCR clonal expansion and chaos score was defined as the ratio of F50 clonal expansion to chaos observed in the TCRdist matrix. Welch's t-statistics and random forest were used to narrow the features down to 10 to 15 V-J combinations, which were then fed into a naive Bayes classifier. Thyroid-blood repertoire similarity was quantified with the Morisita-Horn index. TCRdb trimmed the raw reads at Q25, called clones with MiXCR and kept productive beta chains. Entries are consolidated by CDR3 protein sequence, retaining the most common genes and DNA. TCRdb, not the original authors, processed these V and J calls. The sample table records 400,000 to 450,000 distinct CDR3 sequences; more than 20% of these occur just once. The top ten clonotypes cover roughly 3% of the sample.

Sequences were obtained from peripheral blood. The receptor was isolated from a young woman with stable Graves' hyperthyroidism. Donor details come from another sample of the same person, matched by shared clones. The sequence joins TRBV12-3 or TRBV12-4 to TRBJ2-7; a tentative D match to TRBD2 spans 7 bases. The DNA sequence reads TGTGCCAGTACAACACGGCGGGGGCTGGACGAGCAGTACTTC. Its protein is CASTTRRGLDEQYF.